This TCR beta chain was profiled in a study of technical replicates of blood from a few donors. The repertoire was sequenced with immunoSEQ multiplex PCR; TCRdb's copy has only in-frame clones and lacks some. Among 80,000 to 100,000 clones listed, roughly 96% were seen once. Trimming took off 5 bases at V and 3 bases at J, with 19 bases between the two ends. The CDR3 contains 16 residues. Germline assignment: CDR1 MGHRA and CDR2 YSYEKL. The receptor's source is a human donor in good health. Sequenced input: T cells isolated from PBMCs. The chain is built from TRBV4-1 and TRBJ2-5; D is perhaps TRBD1 (7 bases). The CDR3 loop is CASSKIRGAEEETQYF. Written as DNA, the CDR3 is TGCGCCAGCAGCAAAATCAGGGGGGCAGAGGAAGAGACCCAGTACTTC.